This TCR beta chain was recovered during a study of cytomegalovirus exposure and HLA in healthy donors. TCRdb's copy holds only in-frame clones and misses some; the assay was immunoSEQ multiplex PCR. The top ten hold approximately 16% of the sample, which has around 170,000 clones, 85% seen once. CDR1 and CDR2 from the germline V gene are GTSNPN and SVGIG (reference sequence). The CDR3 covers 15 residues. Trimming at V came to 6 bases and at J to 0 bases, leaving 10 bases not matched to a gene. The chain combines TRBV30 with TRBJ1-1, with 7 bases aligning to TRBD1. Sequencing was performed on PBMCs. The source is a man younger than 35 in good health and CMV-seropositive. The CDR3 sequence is CACHFRDSMNTEAFF. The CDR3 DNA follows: TGTGCCTGCCATTTCCGGGACAGTATGAACACTGAAGCTTTCTTT.